The 11 T cell receptor beta chains presented below share a single source sample, sequenced in a study of blood T cells in healthy people across ages. Then a second PCR, running roughly 7 to 11 cycles, was carried out with a sample-barcoded 5' primer and a J-beta primer mix. TCRdb re-called the 5' RACE reads with MiXCR, one entry per CDR3 protein. Of 1.5 million or so distinct CDR3 sequences in the sample, roughly 40% are singletons; the top ten hold roughly 7.9%. Sequenced: blood. Receptors originate from a woman aged 18 to 35 in good health.

This clonotype showed up just a few times. One end of the junction is discordant with germline, which a read error may explain. J is TRBJ2-7 and V is TRBV7-7, with 7 bases matching TRBD1. From germline, CDR1 is SSHAT and CDR2 FNYEAQ (reference sequence). The CDR3 is 14 amino acids. The CDR3 loop reads CASSATGINYEQYF. The CDR3 DNA reads TGTGCTAGCAGTGCGACAGGGATAAACTACGAGCAGTACTTC.

The chain employs TRBV6-2 or TRBV6-3 and TRBJ2-3, with 8 positions matching TRBD2. The CDR3 covers 15 residues. CDR1 and CDR2 (germline): MNHEY, SVGEGT. Trimming took 7 bases from V and 2 from J; bases not matched to a gene: 8. CDR3 sequence reads: CASIRGLEDTDTQYF. In DNA, the CDR3 is TGTGCCAGCATCAGGGGACTAGAAGACACAGATACGCAGTATTTT.

The chain couples TRBV12-3 or TRBV12-4 to TRBJ1-5, with D uncertain. The CDR3 extends over 14 amino acids. Deletions cut 6 bases from V and 0 bases from J, with 9 bases between. CDR3 loop: CASSPAYSNQPQHF. The DNA of the CDR3 is TGTGCCAGCAGCCCCGCGTATAGCAATCAGCCCCAGCATTTT.

This clonotype was observed once. The chain employs TRBV5-1 and TRBJ2-7; 11 nucleotides align to TRBD2. Germline CDR1 and CDR2: SGHRS and YFSETQ. V dropped 3 bases and J dropped 7; count of bases not matched to a gene: 12. The CDR3 is made up of 16 amino acids. The CDR3, as DNA: TGCGCCAGCAGCTCCACCGTAGCGGGGGGGTACAATGAGCAGTACTTC. It yields the protein CASSSTVAGGYNEQYF. The full variable domain, completed using reference TRBV5-1 and TRBJ2-7, is KAGVTQTPRYLIKTRGQQVTLSCSPISGHRSVSWYQQTPGQGLQFLFEYFSETQRNKGNFPGRFSGRQFSNSRSEMNVSTLELGDSALYLCASSSTVAGGYNEQYFGPGTRLTVT.

This chain links TRBV6-1 with TRBJ2-7, with TRBD2 matching over 12 bases. The CDR3 loop spans 13 amino acids. From germline, CDR1 is MNHNS and CDR2 SASEGT. The V gene end was trimmed by 10 bases and the J gene end by 2 bases; junction bases not matched to a gene: 3. CDR3 region: CATLAGGAYEQYF. The DNA for the CDR3 is TGTGCCACCCTAGCGGGAGGGGCCTACGAGCAGTACTTC.

The chain is built from TRBV5-1 and TRBJ2-1; 7 positions match TRBD1. The germline gives CDR1 SGHRS, CDR2 YFSETQ. The CDR3 runs to 16 residues. V lost 2 bases and J lost 4; bases outside the gene matches: 9. The CDR3 DNA reads TGCGCCAGCAGCTTAACAGGGACAGCTTTTTACAATGAGCAGTTCTTC. Translating gives CASSLTGTAFYNEQFF.

The J gene is TRBJ1-2, the V gene TRBV30; a weak D match, TRBD1 (5 bases). CDR1 is GTSNPN and CDR2 is SVGIG in the germline V gene (reference sequence). CDR3 size: 15 residues. Trimming removed 8 bases at V and 8 bases at J, with 27 bases between. The CDR3 here is CAGPRRQGWIRGYTF. CDR3 nucleotide sequence: TGTGCCGGACCTAGGAGGCAGGGCTGGATTCGGGGCTACACCTTC.

This clonotype was counted ten times or more. V gene TRBV29-1 combines with J gene TRBJ2-7; TRBD2 agrees at 9 bases. CDR3 length: 14 amino acids. CDR1 and CDR2 from the germline V gene are SQVTM and ANQGSEA. V was pared by 2 bases and J by 2 bases, with 4 bases of the junction left unmatched. The CDR3 sequence is CSVEFSSGTYEQYF. CDR3 bases: TGCAGCGTTGAATTTTCTAGCGGGACCTACGAGCAGTACTTC.

As for this clonotype: This may be a read error, as it is one base from a much larger clone. The V call is TRBV12-3 or TRBV12-4, the J call TRBJ2-7, with D tentatively TRBD1 (6 bases). This CDR3 has 14 residues. V was shortened by 1 base and J by 1 base, with 8 bases between the two germline ends. In DNA form, the CDR3 reads TGTGCCAGCAGTTTAGAGGGGGAATCCTACGAGCAGTACTTC. This gives the protein CASSLEGESYEQYF.

This clonotype was seen only a few times. The chain links TRBV13 to TRBJ2-3; no clear D. This CDR3 contains 14 residues. Germline values: CDR1 PRHDT, CDR2 FYEKMQ (reference sequence). Trimming took off 5 bases at V and 3 bases at J, with 12 bases between the two ends. Written as DNA, the CDR3 is TGTGCCAGCAGCCTGGGTGTACGAACAGATACGCAGTATTTT. It yields the protein CASSLGVRTDTQYF.

V gene TRBV7-2 combines with J gene TRBJ2-2; 7 positions match TRBD2. Looked up from germline, CDR1 is SGHTA and CDR2 is FQGNSA. The J segment lost 3 bases and the V segment lost 0 bases, leaving 4 bases of the junction unmatched. The CDR3 consists of 16 residues. Written as DNA, the CDR3 is TGTGCCAGCAGCTTAGCGGGCGGGAGCTACACCGGGGAGCTGTTTTTT. This sequence encodes CASSLAGGSYTGELFF. The entire variable domain, with the rest obtained from reference TRBV7-2 and TRBJ2-2, is as follows: GAGVSQSPSNKVTEKGKDVELRCDPISGHTALYWYRQSLGQGLEFLIYFQGNSAPDKSGLPSDRFSAERTGGSVSTLTIQRTQQEDSAVYLCASSLAGGSYTGELFFGEGSRLTVL.